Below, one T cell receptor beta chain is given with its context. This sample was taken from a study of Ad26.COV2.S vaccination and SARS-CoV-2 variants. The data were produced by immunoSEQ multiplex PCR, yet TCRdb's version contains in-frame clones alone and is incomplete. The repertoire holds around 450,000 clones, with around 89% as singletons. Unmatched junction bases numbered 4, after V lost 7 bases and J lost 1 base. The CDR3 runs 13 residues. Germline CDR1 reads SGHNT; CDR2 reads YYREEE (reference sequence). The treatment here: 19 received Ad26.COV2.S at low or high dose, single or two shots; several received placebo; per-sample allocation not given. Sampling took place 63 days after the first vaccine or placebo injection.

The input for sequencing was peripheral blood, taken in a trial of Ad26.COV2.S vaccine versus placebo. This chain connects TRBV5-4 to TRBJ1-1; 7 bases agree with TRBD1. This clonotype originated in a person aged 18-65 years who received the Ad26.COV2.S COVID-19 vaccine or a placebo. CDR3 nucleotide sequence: TGTGCCAGCCGGACAGGCAAGAACACTGAAGCTTTCTTT. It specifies CASRTGKNTEAFF.